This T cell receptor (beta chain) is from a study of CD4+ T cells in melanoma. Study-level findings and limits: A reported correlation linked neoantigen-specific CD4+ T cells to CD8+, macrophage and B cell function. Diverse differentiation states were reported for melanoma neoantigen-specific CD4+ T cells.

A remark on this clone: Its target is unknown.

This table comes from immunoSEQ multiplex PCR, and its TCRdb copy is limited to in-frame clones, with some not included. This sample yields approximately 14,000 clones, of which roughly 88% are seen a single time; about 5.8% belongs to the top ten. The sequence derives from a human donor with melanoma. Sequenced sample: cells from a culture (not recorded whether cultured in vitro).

CDR3 nucleotides: TGTGCCAGCAGTTTGGTTTCTCCTTCGCTCACTAGGGTCCACTTT. It yields the protein CASSLVSPSLTRVHF. The V and J genes are TRBV27 and TRBJ1-6; D remains unclear. The ends were cut back, 3 bases at V and 17 bases at J, with 23 bases in the middle. The germline CDR1 and CDR2 sequences are MNHEY and SMNVEV (reference sequence). The CDR3 contains 15 residues.